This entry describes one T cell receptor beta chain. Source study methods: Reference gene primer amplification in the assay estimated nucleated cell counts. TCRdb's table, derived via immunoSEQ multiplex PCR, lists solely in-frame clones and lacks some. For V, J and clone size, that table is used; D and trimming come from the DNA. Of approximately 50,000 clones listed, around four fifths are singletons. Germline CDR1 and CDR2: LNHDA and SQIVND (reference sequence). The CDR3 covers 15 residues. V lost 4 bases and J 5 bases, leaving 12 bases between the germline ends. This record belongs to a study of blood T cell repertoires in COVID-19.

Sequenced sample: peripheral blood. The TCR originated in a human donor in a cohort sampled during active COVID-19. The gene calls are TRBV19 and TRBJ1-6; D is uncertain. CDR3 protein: CASSTLPENNSPLHF. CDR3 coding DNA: TGTGCCAGTAGTACACTTCCCGAGAATAATTCACCCCTCCACTTT.